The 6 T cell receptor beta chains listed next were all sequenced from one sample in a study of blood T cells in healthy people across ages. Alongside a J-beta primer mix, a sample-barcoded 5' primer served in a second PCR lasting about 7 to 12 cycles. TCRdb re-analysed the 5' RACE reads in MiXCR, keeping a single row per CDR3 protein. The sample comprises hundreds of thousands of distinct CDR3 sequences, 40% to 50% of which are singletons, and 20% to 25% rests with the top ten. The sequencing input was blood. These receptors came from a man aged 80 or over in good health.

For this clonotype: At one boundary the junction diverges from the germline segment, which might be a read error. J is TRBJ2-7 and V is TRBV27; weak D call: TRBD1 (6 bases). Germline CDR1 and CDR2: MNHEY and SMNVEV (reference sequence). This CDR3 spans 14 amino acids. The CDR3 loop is CASSGAGVFYGQYF. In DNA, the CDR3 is TGTGCCAGCAGTGGGGCAGGGGTCTTCTACGGGCAGTACTTC.

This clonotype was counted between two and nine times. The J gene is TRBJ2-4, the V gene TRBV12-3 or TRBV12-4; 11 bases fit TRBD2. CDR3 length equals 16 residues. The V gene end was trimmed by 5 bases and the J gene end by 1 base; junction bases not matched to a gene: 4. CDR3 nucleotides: TGTGCCAGCAGTCTCTCTAGCGGGGGGGCCAAAAACATTCAGTACTTC. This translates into CASSLSSGGAKNIQYF.

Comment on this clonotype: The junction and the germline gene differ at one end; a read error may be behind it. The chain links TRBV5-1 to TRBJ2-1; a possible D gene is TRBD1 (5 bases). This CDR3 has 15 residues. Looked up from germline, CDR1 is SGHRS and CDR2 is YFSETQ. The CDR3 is CASSLAEGAYNKQFF. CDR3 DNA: TGCGCCAGCAGCTTGGCCGAAGGGGCCTACAATAAGCAGTTCTTC.

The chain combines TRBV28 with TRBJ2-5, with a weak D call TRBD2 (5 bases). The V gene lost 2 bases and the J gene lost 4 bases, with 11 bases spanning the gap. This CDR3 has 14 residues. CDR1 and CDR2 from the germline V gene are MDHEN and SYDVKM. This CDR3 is CASSLMRDGETQYF. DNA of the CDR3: TGTGCCAGCAGTTTAATGAGGGATGGAGAGACCCAGTACTTC.

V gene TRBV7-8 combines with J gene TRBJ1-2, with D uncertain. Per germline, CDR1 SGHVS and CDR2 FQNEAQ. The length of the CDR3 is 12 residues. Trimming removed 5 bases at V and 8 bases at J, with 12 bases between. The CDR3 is CASSRARGGYTF. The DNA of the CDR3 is TGTGCCAGCAGCCGGGCCCGCGGGGGCTACACCTTC.

CDR3 DNA: TGTGCCATCAGTGACTTGCAATCTAACTATGGCTACACCTTC. Encoded protein: CAISDLQSNYGYTF. The chain is built from TRBV10-3 and TRBJ1-2, with unresolved D. From germline, CDR1 is ENHRY and CDR2 SYGVKD. The CDR3 loop spans 14 amino acids. The germline V and J ends were trimmed by 3 bases and 0 bases, with 8 bases remaining between them.